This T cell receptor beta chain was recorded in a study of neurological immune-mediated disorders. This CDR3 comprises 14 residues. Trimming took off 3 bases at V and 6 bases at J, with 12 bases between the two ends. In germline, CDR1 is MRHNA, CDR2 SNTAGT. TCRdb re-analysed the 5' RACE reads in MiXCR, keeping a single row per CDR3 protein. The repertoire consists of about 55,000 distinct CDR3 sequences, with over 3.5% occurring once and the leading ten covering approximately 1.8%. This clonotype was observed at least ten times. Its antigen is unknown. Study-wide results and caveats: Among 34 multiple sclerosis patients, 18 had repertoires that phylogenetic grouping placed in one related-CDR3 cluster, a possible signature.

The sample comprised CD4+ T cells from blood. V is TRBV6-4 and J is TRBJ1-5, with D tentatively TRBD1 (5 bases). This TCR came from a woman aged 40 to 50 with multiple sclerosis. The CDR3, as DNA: TGTGCCAGCAGTGAAGAAGGGGCAGGTCAGCCCCAGCATTTT. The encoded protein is CASSEEGAGQPQHF.